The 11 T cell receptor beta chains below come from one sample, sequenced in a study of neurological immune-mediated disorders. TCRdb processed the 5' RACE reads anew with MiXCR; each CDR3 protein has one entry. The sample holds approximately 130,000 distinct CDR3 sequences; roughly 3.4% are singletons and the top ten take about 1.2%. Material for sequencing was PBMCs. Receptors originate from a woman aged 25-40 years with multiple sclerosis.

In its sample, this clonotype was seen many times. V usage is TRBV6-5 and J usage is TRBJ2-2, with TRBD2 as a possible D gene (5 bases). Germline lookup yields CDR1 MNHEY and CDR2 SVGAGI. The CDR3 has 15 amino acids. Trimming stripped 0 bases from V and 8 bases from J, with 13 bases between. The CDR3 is CASSYSRAAFGELFF. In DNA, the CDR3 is TGTGCCAGCAGTTACTCGAGGGCGGCGTTTGGGGAGCTGTTTTTT.

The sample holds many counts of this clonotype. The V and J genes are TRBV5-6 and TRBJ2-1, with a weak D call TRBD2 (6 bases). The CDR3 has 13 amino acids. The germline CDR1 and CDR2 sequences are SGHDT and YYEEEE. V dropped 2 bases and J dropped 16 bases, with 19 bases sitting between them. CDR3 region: CASSLPRGSTLFF. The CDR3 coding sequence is TGTGCCAGCAGCTTACCTCGGGGGTCGACCCTTTTCTTC.

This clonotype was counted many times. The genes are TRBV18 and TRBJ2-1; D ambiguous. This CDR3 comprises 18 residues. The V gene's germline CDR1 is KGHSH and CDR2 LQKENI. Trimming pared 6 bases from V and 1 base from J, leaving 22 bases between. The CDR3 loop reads CASSQPEGKQYSYNEQFF. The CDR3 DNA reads TGTGCCAGCTCCCAACCTGAAGGAAAACAGTATTCCTACAATGAGCAGTTCTTC.

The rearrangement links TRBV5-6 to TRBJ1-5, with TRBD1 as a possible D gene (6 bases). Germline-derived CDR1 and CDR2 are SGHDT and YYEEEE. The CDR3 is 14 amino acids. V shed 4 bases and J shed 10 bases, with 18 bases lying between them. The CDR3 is CASSLGGRGHPQHF. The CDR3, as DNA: TGTGCCAGCAGCCTGGGGGGCCGAGGACATCCCCAGCATTTT. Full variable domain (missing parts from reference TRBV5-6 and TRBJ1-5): DAGVTQSPTHLIKTRGQQVTLRCSPKSGHDTVSWYQQALGQGPQFIFQYYEEEERQRGNFPDRFSGHQFPNYSSELNVNALLLGDSALYLCASSLGGRGHPQHFGDGTRLSIL.

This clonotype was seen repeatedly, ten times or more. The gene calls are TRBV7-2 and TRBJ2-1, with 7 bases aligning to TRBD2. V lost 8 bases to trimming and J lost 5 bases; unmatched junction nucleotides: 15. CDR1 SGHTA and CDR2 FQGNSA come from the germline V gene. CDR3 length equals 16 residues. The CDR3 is CASGYASGIADNEQFF. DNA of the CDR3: TGTGCCAGCGGGTATGCGAGCGGGATAGCCGACAATGAGCAGTTCTTC.

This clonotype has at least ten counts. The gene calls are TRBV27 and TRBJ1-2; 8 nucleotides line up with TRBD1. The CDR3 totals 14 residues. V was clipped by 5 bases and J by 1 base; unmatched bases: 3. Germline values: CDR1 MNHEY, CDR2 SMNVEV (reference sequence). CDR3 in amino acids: CASSKTGGNYGYTF. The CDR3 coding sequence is TGTGCCAGCAGTAAAACAGGGGGTAACTATGGCTACACCTTC.

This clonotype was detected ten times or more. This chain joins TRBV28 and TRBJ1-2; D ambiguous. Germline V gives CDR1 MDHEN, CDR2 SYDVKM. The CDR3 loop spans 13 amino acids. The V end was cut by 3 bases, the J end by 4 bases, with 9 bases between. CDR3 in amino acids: CASSLPGSYGYTF. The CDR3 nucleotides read TGTGCCAGCAGTTTGCCGGGCAGCTATGGCTACACCTTC.

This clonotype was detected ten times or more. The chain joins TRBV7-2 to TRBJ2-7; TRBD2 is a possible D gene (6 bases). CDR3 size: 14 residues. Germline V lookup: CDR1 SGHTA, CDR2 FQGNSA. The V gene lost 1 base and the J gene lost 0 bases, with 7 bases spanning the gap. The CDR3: CASSLGRDSYEQYF. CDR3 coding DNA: TGTGCCAGCAGCTTAGGGCGGGACTCCTACGAGCAGTACTTC.

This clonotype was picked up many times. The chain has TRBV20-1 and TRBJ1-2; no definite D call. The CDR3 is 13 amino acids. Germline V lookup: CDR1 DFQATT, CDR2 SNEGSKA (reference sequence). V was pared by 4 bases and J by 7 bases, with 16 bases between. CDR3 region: CSAKQRSFRGYTF. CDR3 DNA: TGCAGTGCTAAGCAACGTTCCTTCCGTGGCTACACCTTC.

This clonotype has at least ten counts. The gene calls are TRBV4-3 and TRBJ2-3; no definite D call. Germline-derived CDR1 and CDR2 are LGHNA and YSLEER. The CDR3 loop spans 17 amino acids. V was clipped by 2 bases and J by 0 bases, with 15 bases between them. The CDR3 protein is CASSQMVALQSTDTQYF. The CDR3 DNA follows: TGCGCCAGCAGCCAAATGGTGGCCCTACAAAGCACAGATACGCAGTATTTT.

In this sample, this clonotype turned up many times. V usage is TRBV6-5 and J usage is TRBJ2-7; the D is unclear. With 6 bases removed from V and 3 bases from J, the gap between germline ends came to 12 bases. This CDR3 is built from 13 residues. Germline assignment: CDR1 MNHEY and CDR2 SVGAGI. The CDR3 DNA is TGTGCCAGCAGCCCCGACGCCGACTACGAGCAGTACTTC. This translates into CASSPDADYEQYF.